This T cell receptor (beta chain) derives from a study of STAT3 mutations in large granular lymphocyte leukemia. General study findings and limits: Every T-LGLL patient had at least one immunodominant TCRbeta clonotype.

This clone was seen a handful of times. Its antigen is currently unknown. This CDR3 contains 15 residues. Germline V CDR1 and CDR2: WNHNN, SYGVQD (reference sequence). Trimming removed 7 bases from V and 5 bases from J, with 20 bases in between. The data were produced by immunoSEQ multiplex PCR, yet TCRdb's version contains in-frame clones alone and is incomplete. The top ten clones hold nearly 45% of a sample with 20,000 or so clones, 92% of them seen once. The material sequenced was peripheral blood mononuclear cells. The chain recombines TRBV10-1 with TRBJ2-5; no firm D call. The clonotype originates from a man aged 60-69 years with T-cell large granular lymphocyte leukemia. Some clones in this sample may be carry-over from other donors' samples. CDR3 sequence reads: CASTRSEPSRETQYF. DNA of the CDR3: TGCGCCAGCACCCGATCCGAGCCGTCCCGGGAGACCCAGTACTTC.